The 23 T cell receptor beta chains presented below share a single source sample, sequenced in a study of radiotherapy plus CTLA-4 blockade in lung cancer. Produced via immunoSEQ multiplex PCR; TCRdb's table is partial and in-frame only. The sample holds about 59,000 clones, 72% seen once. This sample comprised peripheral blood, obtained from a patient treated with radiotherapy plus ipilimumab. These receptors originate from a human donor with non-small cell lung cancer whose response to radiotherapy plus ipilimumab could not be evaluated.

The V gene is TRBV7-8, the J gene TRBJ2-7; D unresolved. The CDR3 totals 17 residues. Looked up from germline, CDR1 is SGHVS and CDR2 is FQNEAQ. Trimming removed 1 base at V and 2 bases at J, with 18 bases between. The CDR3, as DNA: TGTGCCAGCAGCTTAGGCGGAGACGGTGACCCTCCCTACGAGCAGTACTTC. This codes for CASSLGGDGDPPYEQYF.

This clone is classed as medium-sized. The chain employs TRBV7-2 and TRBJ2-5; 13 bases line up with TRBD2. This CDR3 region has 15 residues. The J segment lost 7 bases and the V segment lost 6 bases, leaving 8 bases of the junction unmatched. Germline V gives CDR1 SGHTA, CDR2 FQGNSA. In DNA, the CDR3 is TGTGCCAGCAGGAAACTAGCGGGGGGGCAGGGGACCCAGTACTTC. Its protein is CASRKLAGGQGTQYF.

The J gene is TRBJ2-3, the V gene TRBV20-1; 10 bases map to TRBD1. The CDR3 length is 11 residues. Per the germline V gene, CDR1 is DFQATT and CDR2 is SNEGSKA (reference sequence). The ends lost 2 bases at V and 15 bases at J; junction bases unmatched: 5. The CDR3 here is CSARTGTGVYF. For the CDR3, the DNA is TGCAGTGCTAGAACGGGGACAGGGGTATATTTT.

DNA for the CDR3: TGTGCCAGCAGCCCCGGGGGGAGAACACGGACCATATATTTT. Protein sequence: CASSPGGRTRTIYF. V gene TRBV7-2 combines with J gene TRBJ1-3; a possible D gene is TRBD1 (5 bases). The ends were cut back, 5 bases at V and 10 bases at J, with 18 bases in the middle. CDR3 length: 14 amino acids. Germline assignment: CDR1 SGHTA and CDR2 FQGNSA.

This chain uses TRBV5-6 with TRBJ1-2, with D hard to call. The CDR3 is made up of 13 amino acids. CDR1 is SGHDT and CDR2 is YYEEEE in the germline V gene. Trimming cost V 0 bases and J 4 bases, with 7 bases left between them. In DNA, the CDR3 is TGTGCCAGCAGCTTGGAAAACTTCTATGGCTACACCTTC. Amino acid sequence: CASSLENFYGYTF.

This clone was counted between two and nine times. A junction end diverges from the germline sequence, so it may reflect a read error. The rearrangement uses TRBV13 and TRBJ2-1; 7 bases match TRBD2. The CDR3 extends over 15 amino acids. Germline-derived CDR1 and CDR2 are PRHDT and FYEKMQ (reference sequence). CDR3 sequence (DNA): TGTGCCAGCACCTTACTAGCGTTTCCCCTCAATGAGCAGTTCTTC. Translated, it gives CASTLLAFPLNEQFF.

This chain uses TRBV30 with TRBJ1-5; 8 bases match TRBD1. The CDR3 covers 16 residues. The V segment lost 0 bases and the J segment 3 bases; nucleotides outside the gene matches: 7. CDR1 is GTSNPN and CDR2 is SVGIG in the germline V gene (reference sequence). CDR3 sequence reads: CAWSVQGGQLNQPQHF. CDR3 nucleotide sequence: TGTGCCTGGAGTGTACAGGGGGGACAGCTCAATCAGCCCCAGCATTTT. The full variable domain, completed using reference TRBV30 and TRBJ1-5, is SQTIHQWPATLVQPVGSPLSLECTVEGTSNPNLYWYRQAAGRGLQLLFYSVGIGQISSEVPQNLSASRPQDRQFILSSKKLLLSDSGFYLCAWSVQGGQLNQPQHFGDGTRLSIL.

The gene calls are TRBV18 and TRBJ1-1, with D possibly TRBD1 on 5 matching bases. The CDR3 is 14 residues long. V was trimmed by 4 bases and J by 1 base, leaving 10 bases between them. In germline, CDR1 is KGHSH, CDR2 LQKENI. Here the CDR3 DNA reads TGTGCCAGCTCACAAACGGGGGAGAACACTGAAGCTTTCTTT. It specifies CASSQTGENTEAFF.

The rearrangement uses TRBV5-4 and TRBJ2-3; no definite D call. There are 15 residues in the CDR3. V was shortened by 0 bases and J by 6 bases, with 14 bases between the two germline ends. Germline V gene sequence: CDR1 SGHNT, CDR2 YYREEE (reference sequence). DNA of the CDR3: TGTGCCAGCAGCTTGGATCCGGTAGCTGCGGATACGCAGTATTTT. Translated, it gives CASSLDPVAADTQYF.

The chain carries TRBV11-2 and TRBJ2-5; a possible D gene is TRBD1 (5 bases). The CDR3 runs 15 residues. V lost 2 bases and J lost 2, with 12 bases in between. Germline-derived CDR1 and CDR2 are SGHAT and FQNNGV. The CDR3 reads CASSLRAGWQETQYF. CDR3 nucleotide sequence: TGTGCCAGCAGCTTAAGGGCAGGGTGGCAAGAGACCCAGTACTTC.

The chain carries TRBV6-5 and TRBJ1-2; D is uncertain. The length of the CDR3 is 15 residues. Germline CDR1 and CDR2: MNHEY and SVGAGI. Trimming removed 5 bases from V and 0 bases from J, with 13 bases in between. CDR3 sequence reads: CASSPTETANYGYTF. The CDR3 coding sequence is TGTGCCAGCAGTCCCACAGAGACCGCTAACTATGGCTACACCTTC.

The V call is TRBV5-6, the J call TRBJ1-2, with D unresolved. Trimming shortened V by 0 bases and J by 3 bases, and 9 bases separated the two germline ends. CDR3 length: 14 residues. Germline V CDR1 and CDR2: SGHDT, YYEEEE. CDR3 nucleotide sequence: TGTGCCAGCAGCTTGGGTGGGCAGCACTATGGCTACACCTTC. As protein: CASSLGGQHYGYTF. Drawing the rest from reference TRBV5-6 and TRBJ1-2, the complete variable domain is DAGVTQSPTHLIKTRGQQVTLRCSPKSGHDTVSWYQQALGQGPQFIFQYYEEEERQRGNFPDRFSGHQFPNYSSELNVNALLLGDSALYLCASSLGGQHYGYTFGSGTRLTVV.

CDR3 in amino acids: CASTGGYYGYTF. The CDR3 coding sequence is TGTGCCAGCACCGGGGGGTACTATGGCTACACCTTC. The chain combines TRBV7-2 with TRBJ1-2; tentatively, D is TRBD1 (5 bases). CDR3 length: 12 residues. Trimming took 7 bases from V and 3 from J, leaving 9 bases between them. Germline V lookup: CDR1 SGHTA, CDR2 FQGNSA.

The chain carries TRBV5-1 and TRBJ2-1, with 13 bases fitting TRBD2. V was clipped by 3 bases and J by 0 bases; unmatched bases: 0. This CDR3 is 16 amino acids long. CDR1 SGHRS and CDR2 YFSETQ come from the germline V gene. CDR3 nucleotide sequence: TGCGCCAGCAGCTGGACTAGCGGGAGCTCCTACAATGAGCAGTTCTTC. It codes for CASSWTSGSSYNEQFF.

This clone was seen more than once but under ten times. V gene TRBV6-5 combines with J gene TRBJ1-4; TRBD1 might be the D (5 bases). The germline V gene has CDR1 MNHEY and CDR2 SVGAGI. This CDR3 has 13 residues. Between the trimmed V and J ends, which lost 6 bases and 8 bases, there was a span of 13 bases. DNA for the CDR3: TGTGCCAGCAGACGCGGGGGGGAAGAAAAACTGTTTTTT. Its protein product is CASRRGGEEKLFF.

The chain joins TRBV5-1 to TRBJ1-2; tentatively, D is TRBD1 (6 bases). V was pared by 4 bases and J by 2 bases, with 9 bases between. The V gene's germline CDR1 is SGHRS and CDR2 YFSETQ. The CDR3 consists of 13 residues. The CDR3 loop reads CASSGTPNYGYTF. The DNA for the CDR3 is TGCGCCAGCAGCGGGACACCAAACTATGGCTACACCTTC.

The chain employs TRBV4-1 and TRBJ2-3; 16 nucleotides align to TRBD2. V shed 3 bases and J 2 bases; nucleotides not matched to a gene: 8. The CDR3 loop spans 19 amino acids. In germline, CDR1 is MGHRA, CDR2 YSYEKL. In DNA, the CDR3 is TGCGCCAGCAGCCAGAGGGGACTAGCGGGGGGGATTGTCACAGATACGCAGTATTTT. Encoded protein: CASSQRGLAGGIVTDTQYF.

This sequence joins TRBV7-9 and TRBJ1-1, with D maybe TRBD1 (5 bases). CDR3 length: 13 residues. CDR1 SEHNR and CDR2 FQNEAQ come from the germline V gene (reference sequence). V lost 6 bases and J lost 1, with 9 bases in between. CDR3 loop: CASSWTQNTEAFF. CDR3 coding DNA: TGTGCCAGCAGTTGGACACAGAACACTGAAGCTTTCTTT.

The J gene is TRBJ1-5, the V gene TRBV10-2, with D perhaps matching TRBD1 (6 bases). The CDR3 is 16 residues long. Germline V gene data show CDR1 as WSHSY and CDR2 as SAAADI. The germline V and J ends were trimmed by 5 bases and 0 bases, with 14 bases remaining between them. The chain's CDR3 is CASSRTVLNSNQPQHF. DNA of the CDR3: TGCGCCAGCAGTCGGACAGTCCTGAATAGCAATCAGCCCCAGCATTTT.

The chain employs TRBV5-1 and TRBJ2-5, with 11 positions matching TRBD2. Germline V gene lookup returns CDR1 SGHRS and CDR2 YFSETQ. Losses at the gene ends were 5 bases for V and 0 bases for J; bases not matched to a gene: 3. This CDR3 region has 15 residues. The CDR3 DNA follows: TGCGCCAGCAGACATAGCGGGGGGGACCAAGAGACCCAGTACTTC. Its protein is CASRHSGGDQETQYF.

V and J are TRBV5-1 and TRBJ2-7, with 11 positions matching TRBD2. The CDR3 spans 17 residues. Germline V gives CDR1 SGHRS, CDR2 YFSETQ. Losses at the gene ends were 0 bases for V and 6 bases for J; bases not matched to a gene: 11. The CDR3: CASSLGLLLAGAPEQYF. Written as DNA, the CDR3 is TGCGCCAGCAGCTTGGGTCTTCTACTAGCGGGAGCGCCCGAGCAGTACTTC. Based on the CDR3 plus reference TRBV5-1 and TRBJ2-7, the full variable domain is KAGVTQTPRYLIKTRGQQVTLSCSPISGHRSVSWYQQTPGQGLQFLFEYFSETQRNKGNFPGRFSGRQFSNSRSEMNVSTLELGDSALYLCASSLGLLLAGAPEQYFGPGTRLTVT.

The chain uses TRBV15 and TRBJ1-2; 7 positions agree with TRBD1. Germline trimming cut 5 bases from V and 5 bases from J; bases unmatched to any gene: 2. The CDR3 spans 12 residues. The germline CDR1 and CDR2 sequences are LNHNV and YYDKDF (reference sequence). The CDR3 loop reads CATSVQGYGYTF. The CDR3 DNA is TGTGCCACCAGCGTACAGGGGTATGGCTACACCTTC.

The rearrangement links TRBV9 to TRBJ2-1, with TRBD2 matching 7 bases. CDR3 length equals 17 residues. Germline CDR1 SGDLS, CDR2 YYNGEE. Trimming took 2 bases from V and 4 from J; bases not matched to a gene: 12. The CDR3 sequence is CASSVAGNMGGYNEQFF. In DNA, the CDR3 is TGTGCCAGCAGCGTCGCCGGGAACATGGGGGGGTACAATGAGCAGTTCTTC.